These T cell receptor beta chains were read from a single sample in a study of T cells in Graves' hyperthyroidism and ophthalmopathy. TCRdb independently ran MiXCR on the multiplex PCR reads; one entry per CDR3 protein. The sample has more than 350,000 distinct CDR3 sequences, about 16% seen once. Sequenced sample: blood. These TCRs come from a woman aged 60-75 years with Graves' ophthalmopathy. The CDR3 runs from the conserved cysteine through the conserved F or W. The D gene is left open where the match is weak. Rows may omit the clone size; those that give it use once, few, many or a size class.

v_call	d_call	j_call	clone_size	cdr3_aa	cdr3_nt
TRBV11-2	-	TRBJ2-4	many	CASSPIQIGFQYF	TGTGCCAGCAGCCCGATCCAGATAGGGTTTCAGTACTTC
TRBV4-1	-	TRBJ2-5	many	CASSQDQGIRETQYF	TGCGCCAGCAGCCAAGATCAGGGGATCCGAGAGACCCAGTACTTC
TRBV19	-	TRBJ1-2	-	CASNPQGIYGYTF	TGTGCCAGTAACCCACAGGGAATCTATGGCTACACCTTC
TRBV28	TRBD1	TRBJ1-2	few	CASSLGTDAYGYTF	TGTGCCAGCAGTCTCGGGACAGACGCCTATGGCTACACCTTC
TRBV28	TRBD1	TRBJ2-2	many	CASSYGNRGTGELFF	TGTGCCAGCAGTTATGGAAACAGGGGGACCGGGGAGCTGTTTTTT
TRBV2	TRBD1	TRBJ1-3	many	CASGRDRAGNTIYF	TGTGCCAGCGGACGGGACAGGGCTGGAAACACCATATATTTT
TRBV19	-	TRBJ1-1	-	CASSPVGRNTEAFF	TGTGCCAGTAGTCCCGTAGGGCGGAACACTGAAGCTTTCTTT
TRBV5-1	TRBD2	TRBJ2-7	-	CASNLEQSSGHYEQYF	TGCGCCAGCAACTTGGAGCAGTCTAGCGGTCACTACGAGCAGTACTTC
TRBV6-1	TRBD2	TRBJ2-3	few	CASSGYSGASTDTQYF	TGTGCCAGCAGTGGATATAGCGGGGCTAGCACAGATACGCAGTACTTT
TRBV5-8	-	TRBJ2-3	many	CASSLGTQNGDTQYF	TGTGCCAGCAGCTTGGGGACCCAAAATGGCGATACGCAGTATTTT
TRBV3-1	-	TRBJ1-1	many	CASSQEGPGREAFF	TGTGCCAGCAGCCAAGAAGGGCCCGGCAGGGAAGCTTTCTTT
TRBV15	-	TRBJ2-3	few	CATGLGDTQYF	TGTGCCACTGGGCTTGGAGATACGCAGTATTTT
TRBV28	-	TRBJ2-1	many	CASSLGGAGYNEQFF	TGTGCCAGCAGTTTAGGGGGGGCAGGCTACAATGAGCAGTTCTTC
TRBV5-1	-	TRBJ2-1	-	CASSLALDSRYEQFF	TGCGCCAGCAGCTTGGCCCTCGACTCTCGATATGAGCAGTTCTTC
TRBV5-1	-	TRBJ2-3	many	CASSLGRNTDTQYF	TGCGCCAGCAGCTTGGGACGGAATACAGATACGCAGTATTTT
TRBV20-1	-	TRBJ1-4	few	CSADLGNEKLFF	TGCAGTGCCGACTTGGGGAACGAAAAACTGTTTTTT
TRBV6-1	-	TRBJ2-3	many	CASSGGTDTQYF	TGTGCCAGCTCCGGAGGAACAGATACGCAGTATTTT
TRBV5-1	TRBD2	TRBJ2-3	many	CASSLVLAGATDTQYF	TGCGCCAGCAGCTTGGTACTAGCGGGAGCGACAGATACGCAGTATTTT
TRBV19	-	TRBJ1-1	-	CASSQGFAEAFF	TGTGCCAGTAGTCAGGGATTCGCTGAAGCTTTCTTT
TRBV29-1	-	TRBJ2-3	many	CSAGTRIGDTQYF	TGCAGCGCCGGGACAAGAATAGGAGATACGCAGTATTTT
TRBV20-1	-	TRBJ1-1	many	CSASQAGDTEAFF	TGCAGTGCTAGCCAGGCAGGAGACACTGAAGCTTTCTTT
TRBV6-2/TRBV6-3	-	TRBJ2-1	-	CASTVGREQFF	TGTGCCAGCACCGTGGGGAGGGAGCAGTTCTTC
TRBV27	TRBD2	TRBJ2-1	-	CASSFGTSGSLEQFF	TGTGCCAGCAGTTTCGGAACTAGCGGGAGTCTCGAGCAGTTCTTC
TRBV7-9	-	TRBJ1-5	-	CASSFKPKTYSNQPQHF	TGTGCCAGCAGCTTCAAACCTAAGACTTATAGCAATCAGCCCCAGCATTTT
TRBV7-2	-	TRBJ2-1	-	CASSLARETEQFF	TGTGCCAGCAGCTTAGCGAGAGAGACAGAGCAGTTCTTC
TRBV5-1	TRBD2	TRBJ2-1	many	CASSLGGLAVPGNEQFF	TGCGCCAGCAGCTTGGGGGGACTAGCGGTCCCTGGGAATGAGCAGTTCTTC
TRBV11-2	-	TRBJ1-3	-	CASSSRQSSSGNTIYF	TGTGCCAGCAGCAGCCGACAGAGTAGCTCTGGAAACACCATATATTTT
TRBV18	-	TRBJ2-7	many	CASSAYSAYQGIYEQYF	TGTGCCAGCTCAGCCTACTCGGCTTATCAGGGGATCTACGAGCAGTACTTC
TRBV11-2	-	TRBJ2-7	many	CASSLEPPTYFSYEQYF	TGTGCCAGCAGCTTAGAGCCCCCGACTTATTTCTCCTACGAGCAGTACTTC